This T cell receptor beta chain was sequenced during a study of human T cells and chemical hapten exposure. Individual cDNA molecules in this library carried unique molecular identifiers. TCRdb passed the RACE reads through MiXCR, listing each CDR3 protein once. This repertoire shows some 99,000 distinct CDR3 sequences, 9.2% found once; its top ten account for 2.5% to 3.5%. The CDR3 spans 15 residues. In germline, CDR1 is LNHDA, CDR2 SQIVND (reference sequence). V lost 2 bases and J 7 bases, leaving 15 bases between the germline ends. This clonotype has only a few counts. As to time point: patch test 2, 6 weeks after DPC sensitization. As for treatment: therapeutic diphenylcyclopropenone sensitization with weekly scalp DPC.

The clonotype originates from a woman aged 40 to 50 with alopecia areata. Some clones in this sample may be carry-over from other donors' samples. The chain recombines TRBV19 with TRBJ2-1; D is unresolved. The sample was whole blood, taken in connection with sensitization to the hapten diphenylcyclopropenone (DPC). The CDR3 DNA reads as TGTGCCAGTAGTATATTGAACATCCCTGGGAATGAGCAGTTCTTC. This codes for CASSILNIPGNEQFF.